Detailed here is one T cell receptor beta chain. TCRdb independently ran MiXCR on the 5' RACE reads; one entry per CDR3 protein. This sample has 250,000 to 300,000 distinct CDR3 sequences, with less than 20% found just once. The sample originates from a study of T-cell memory formation after mild COVID-19. CDR1 LGHNA and CDR2 YSLEER come from the germline V gene. This CDR3 contains 14 residues. Trimming removed 4 bases from V and 3 bases from J, with 11 bases in between. The specimen was PBMCs or a T cell subset sorted from them (not recorded which). The receptor comes from a man aged 18-30 years who had mild COVID-19 (a few samples of this study predate the infection). Cell type and time point are not known. V and J are TRBV4-3 and TRBJ2-3; tentative D call: TRBD2 (5 bases). This chain's CDR3 is CASSPGGVTDTQYF. CDR3 bases: TGCGCCAGCAGCCCCGGAGGTGTAACAGATACGCAGTATTTT.